These 9 T cell receptor beta chains originate from one sample sequenced in a study of CD8+ T cells in alopecia areata. Following extraction, RNA underwent reverse transcription to cDNA, which served as the sequencing template. The data were produced by immunoSEQ multiplex PCR, yet TCRdb's version contains in-frame clones alone and is incomplete. The record shows about 270,000 clones for this sample, with no singletons present. Cells pooled from cutaneous lymph nodes were sorted on CD4, CD8alpha, NKG2D, NKG2ACE and other markers. The sample comprised CD4+ T cells sorted from a lymph node. The receptors were gathered from a C3H/HeJ mouse with alopecia areata. The strain's MHC: H2-k.

Worth noting for this clone: Mouse gene names and germline throughout. From the germline J gene comes the end of the CDR3, since the read stops 4 residues before it. The chain couples TRBV13-1 to TRBJ1-2, with 7 bases that match TRBD1. This CDR3 has 15 residues. Germline CDR1 and CDR2: NSHNY and SYGAGN. V gave up 3 bases and J gave up 2 bases; unmatched junction bases: 7. CDR3 sequence reads: CASSAAPGQNSDYTF. The CDR3 bases that were read are TGTGCCAGCAGTGCAGCTCCGGGACAGAACTCC.

This clone was observed a handful of times. Germline and genes here are mouse. The read finishes 4 residues shy of the CDR3 end, and the germline J gene is used to complete it. The chain joins TRBV1 to TRBJ2-2; 8 bases map to TRBD1. The CDR3 extends over 15 amino acids. The germline CDR1 and CDR2 sequences are NSQYPW and LRSPGD (reference sequence). The CDR3 protein is CTCSADPGGGGQLYF. The CDR3 bases that were read are TGCACCTGCAGTGCAGATCCAGGGGGCGGCGGG.

About this clone itself: Any gene name here is a mouse gene name. The read stops 3 residues short of the end of the CDR3; the missing end is completed from the germline J gene. J is TRBJ1-6 and V is TRBV13-1; D is unresolved. TRBJ1-6 is an ORF, and what it does is uncertain. Germline V lookup: CDR1 NSHNY, CDR2 SYGAGN. The CDR3 extends over 12 amino acids. Trimming left V 3 bases short and J 9 bases short, with 7 bases between. This chain's CDR3 is CASSGPGSPLYF. CDR3 DNA (partial): TGTGCCAGCAGTGGCCCTGGTTCGCCC.

On this clone: Genes here carry mouse names. Read data end 4 residues before the CDR3 end; the end is taken from the germline J gene. The chain couples TRBV29 to TRBJ2-2; 11 positions match TRBD1. The CDR3 has 12 amino acids. Germline CDR1 is MSHET and CDR2 is SYDVDS. This CDR3 reads CAGTGGTGQLYF. CDR3 DNA (partial): TGTGCCGGGACAGGGGGCACCGGG.

A word on this clone: The genes are named according to mouse. The CDR3 goes on 3 residues after the read ends, and that part is filled in from the germline J gene. Distinct nucleotide sequences in the sample also encode this CDR3. The V call is TRBV13-1, the J call TRBJ1-6, with 7 positions matching TRBD1. TRBJ1-6 is placed among ORFs of uncertain function. CDR1 and CDR2 (germline): NSHNY, SYGAGN. Losses at the gene ends were 3 bases for V and 4 bases for J; bases not matched to a gene: 1. This CDR3 has 14 residues. CDR3 sequence reads: CASSGDSYNSPLYF. The CDR3 bases that were read are TGTGCCAGCAGTGGGGACAGTTATAATTCGCCC.

The table lists this clone with a few counts. Gene names are mouse gene names. The CDR3 end falls 4 residues outside the read, so it is completed with the germline J gene. The rearrangement uses TRBV1 and TRBJ2-7; TRBD2 agrees at 10 bases. V dropped 5 bases and J dropped 3; count of bases not matched to a gene: 4. This CDR3 has 14 residues. Germline V CDR1 and CDR2: NSQYPW, LRSPGD (reference sequence). The CDR3 DNA, read in part, is TGCACCTGCAGTATCCGGACTGGGGGCTAT. The encoded protein is CTCSIRTGGY. The whole CDR3 sequence is CTCSIRTGGYEQYF.

There are many counts of this clone. These gene names are mouse names. Read sequence stops 4 residues before the CDR3 end, and the germline J gene provides the missing end. Other DNA variants within this sample encode the same CDR3. This rearrangement joins TRBV1 to TRBJ2-2; 7 bases match TRBD1. Germline V gives CDR1 NSQYPW, CDR2 LRSPGD (reference sequence). This CDR3 region has 14 residues. The V gene end was trimmed by 3 bases and the J gene end by 2 bases; junction bases not matched to a gene: 0. CDR3 sequence reads: CTCSATGNTGQLYF. CDR3 DNA (partial): TGCACCTGCAGTGCGACAGGGAACACCGGG.

This clone appeared a few times. Mouse germline and gene names are used. From the germline J gene comes the end of the CDR3, since the read stops 4 residues before it. The identical CDR3 is also encoded by other nucleotide sequences in the sample. The chain has TRBV19 and TRBJ2-1; TRBD2 agrees at 9 bases. The CDR3 sequence is 15 residues long. The germline V gene encodes CDR1 FNHDT and CDR2 SITEND (reference sequence). Germline trimming cut 2 bases from V and 4 bases from J; bases unmatched to any gene: 4. The CDR3 sequence is CASSIGGAPYAEQFF. Partial CDR3 DNA: TGTGCCAGCAGTATTGGGGGGGCGCCTTATGCT.

As concerns this clone: Gene labels here are mouse ones. The read finishes 4 residues shy of the CDR3 end, and the germline J gene is used to complete it. V and J are TRBV2 and TRBJ2-2, with D perhaps matching TRBD1 (6 bases). Germline CDR1 reads LGHNA; CDR2 reads YSYQKL. The CDR3 contains 16 residues. V gave up 0 bases and J gave up 3 bases, with 11 bases separating them. Partial CDR3 DNA: TGTGCCAGCAGCCAAGAAAGGGGGAAGGACACCGGG. It specifies CASSQERGKDTG. The full CDR3 reads CASSQERGKDTGQLYF.